This T cell receptor (beta chain) was recorded in a study of lymphopenia after photon versus proton radiotherapy. There are a few counts of this clone. Produced via immunoSEQ multiplex PCR; TCRdb's table is partial and in-frame only. Of about 70,000 clones in the sample, around 93% were seen once. Trimming removed 6 bases from V and 7 bases from J, with 10 bases in between. The CDR3 extends over 13 amino acids. Germline CDR1 reads MNHEY; CDR2 reads SVGAGI. This receptor was obtained from a woman in her thirties or forties with cholangiocarcinoma. The rearrangement joins TRBV6-5 to TRBJ1-6; possible D gene TRBD1, 5 bases. The sequences come from peripheral blood, collected from a patient treated with photon-based radiotherapy. CDR3 amino acids: CASSRDANSPLHF. The CDR3 DNA reads TGTGCCAGCAGCAGGGACGCGAATTCACCCCTCCACTTT.